The 26 T cell receptor beta chains below all came from one sample that was sequenced in a study of regulatory T cells in long-lasting Graves disease. In building TCR beta libraries, iRepertoire HTBI primers were used together with Arm-PCR of CDR3 regions. MiXCR, applied by TCRdb to the multiplex PCR reads, yields one record per CDR3 protein. The sample has roughly 350,000 distinct CDR3 sequences, approximately 16% seen once; the top ten hold around 27%. Time point defined: newly diagnosed GD, antithyroid drugs for less than 3 months. Isolated PBMC RNA provided the starting material for the TCR library. A further study also used this sample, focusing on T cells in Graves' hyperthyroidism and ophthalmopathy.

Sequenced material: peripheral blood mononuclear cells (PBMCs), taken at new diagnosis, from a patient treated with antithyroid drugs. These receptor sequences come from a man aged 40-49 years with Graves disease.

This clonotype showed up many times. The chain joins TRBV6-1 to TRBJ2-5; TRBD1 matches 10 bases. This CDR3 comprises 16 residues. The V and J ends lost 10 bases and 1 base, in that order; junction bases with no gene match: 12. Germline V gene lookup returns CDR1 MNHNS and CDR2 SASEGT. Written as DNA, the CDR3 is TGTGCCACTCTAAGATGGGGGACAGGGGTCCAAGAGACCCAGTACTTC. Translated: CATLRWGTGVQETQYF.

This clonotype was counted at least ten times. V and J are TRBV20-1 and TRBJ1-5, with a possible D match to TRBD1 (6 bases). The ends were cut back, 6 bases at V and 7 bases at J, with 13 bases in the middle. Germline V lookup: CDR1 DFQATT, CDR2 SNEGSKA (reference sequence). The CDR3 runs to 12 residues. CDR3 sequence (DNA): TGCAGTGCCCAGACAGGCTCCCAGCCCCAGCATTTT. This sequence encodes CSAQTGSQPQHF.

This clonotype was seen many times. The rearrangement links TRBV18 to TRBJ2-3; D is uncertain. Germline CDR1 KGHSH, CDR2 LQKENI. Between the trimmed V and J ends, which lost 3 bases and 7 bases, there was a span of 11 bases. This CDR3 is 13 amino acids long. The CDR3 DNA reads TGTGCCAGCTCACCTGACCTGAGGAATACGCAGTATTTT. Protein sequence: CASSPDLRNTQYF. Full variable domain (remainder filled in from reference TRBV18 and TRBJ2-3): NAGVMQNPRHLVRRRGQEARLRCSPMKGHSHVYWYRQLPEEGLKFMVYLQKENIIDESGMPKERFSAEFPKEGPSILRIQQVVRGDSAAYFCASSPDLRNTQYFGPGTRLTVL.

This clonotype was detected many times. This chain connects TRBV12-3 or TRBV12-4 to TRBJ1-2; D is uncertain. V was cut by 7 bases and J by 4 bases, with 16 bases left in between. The CDR3 runs to 14 residues. CDR3 amino acids: CASNPIGSPYGYTF. As DNA, the CDR3 is TGTGCCAGCAACCCTATAGGGTCCCCCTATGGCTACACCTTC.

This clonotype was counted many times. The rearrangement uses TRBV2 and TRBJ1-4; maybe TRBD1 (5 bases). Trimming took 2 bases from V and 3 from J, leaving 10 bases between them. The germline gives CDR1 SNHLY, CDR2 FYNNEI. The CDR3 length is 15 residues. The CDR3 nucleotides read TGTGCCAGCAGTGAACAGGGTGCGGCTAATGAAAAACTGTTTTTT. Its protein is CASSEQGAANEKLFF.

The chain joins TRBV7-6 to TRBJ1-1; D unresolved. V was pared by 5 bases and J by 0 bases, with 7 bases between. The germline V gene encodes CDR1 SGHVS and CDR2 FNYEAQ. The CDR3 has 13 amino acids. Here the CDR3 DNA reads TGTGCCAGCAGCGCAGTCATGAACACTGAAGCTTTCTTT. It is translated as CASSAVMNTEAFF.

This clonotype has ten or more counts. This chain connects TRBV7-2 to TRBJ2-5; TRBD2 matches 11 bases. The CDR3 is 16 amino acids. Looked up from germline, CDR1 is SGHTA and CDR2 is FQGNSA. Losses at the gene ends were 5 bases for V and 3 bases for J; bases not matched to a gene: 8. The CDR3 is CASSERLAGKKETQYF. Here the CDR3 DNA reads TGTGCCAGCAGCGAACGACTAGCGGGGAAAAAAGAGACCCAGTACTTC.

V usage is TRBV3-1 and J usage is TRBJ2-3, with 10 bases aligning to TRBD2. The J segment lost 5 bases and the V segment lost 0 bases, leaving 5 bases of the junction unmatched. Germline lookup yields CDR1 LGHDT and CDR2 YNNKEL (reference sequence). This CDR3 is built from 16 residues. The CDR3, as DNA: TGTGCCAGCAGCCAAGATCAGCGGGGGGGCAGAGATACGCAGTATTTT. The encoded protein is CASSQDQRGGRDTQYF.

The sample holds many counts of this clonotype. The V call is TRBV28, the J call TRBJ2-7, with 7 positions matching TRBD1. The CDR3 contains 16 residues. The trim removed 2 bases at V and 0 bases at J, leaving 7 bases unmatched. Germline loops: CDR1 MDHEN, CDR2 SYDVKM. The CDR3 is CASSLPPDRRSYEQYF. CDR3 DNA sequence: TGTGCCAGCAGTTTACCACCGGACAGGCGCTCCTACGAGCAGTACTTC. Supplemented by reference TRBV28 and TRBJ2-7, the full variable domain reads DVKVTQSSRYLVKRTGEKVFLECVQDMDHENMFWYRQDPGLGLRLIYFSYDVKMKEKGDIPEGYSVSREKKERFSLILESASTNQTSMYLCASSLPPDRRSYEQYFGPGTRLTVT.

This clonotype has more than one count but fewer than ten. This chain connects TRBV30 to TRBJ2-2; 9 bases map to TRBD2. The CDR3 is 16 residues long. The germline CDR1 and CDR2 sequences are GTSNPN and SVGIG (reference sequence). With V trimmed by 4 bases and J by 4 bases, 10 bases remained unmatched. Here the CDR3 DNA reads TGTGCCTGGAACCCGGGTCCGCGGGGGGGCACCGGGGAGCTGTTTTTT. Protein sequence: CAWNPGPRGGTGELFF.

This clonotype showed up many times. This chain uses TRBV2 with TRBJ2-5; 8 bases are a match to TRBD1. The CDR3 loop spans 16 amino acids. V was pared by 1 base and J by 4 bases, with 8 bases of the junction left unmatched. Germline lookup yields CDR1 SNHLY and CDR2 FYNNEI. The CDR3, as DNA: TGTGCCAGCAGTGAAGGACCTACAGGGGGGACAGAGACCCAGTACTTC. Its translation is CASSEGPTGGTETQYF.

The CDR3 DNA reads TGTGCCAGCAGCTTGGGAATGGCGCCCACCGGGGAGCTGTTTTTT. Its translation: CASSLGMAPTGELFF. The genes are TRBV7-3 and TRBJ2-2; the D is unclear. Trimming left V 3 bases short and J 4 bases short, with 12 bases between. This CDR3 region has 15 residues. Germline-derived CDR1 and CDR2 are SGHTA and FQGTGA.

This clonotype was counted at least ten times. The chain has TRBV18 and TRBJ2-7, with a tentative D call TRBD1 (6 bases). Trimming shortened V by 4 bases and J by 2 bases, and 9 bases separated the two germline ends. The CDR3 contains 13 residues. The germline V gene has CDR1 KGHSH and CDR2 LQKENI. CDR3 sequence: CASSQPGAYEQYF. CDR3 DNA sequence: TGTGCCAGCTCACAACCAGGGGCCTACGAGCAGTACTTC.

This clonotype was counted between two and nine times. V and J are TRBV2 and TRBJ2-5; no reliable D call. The CDR3 runs 11 residues. The V gene lost 8 bases and the J gene lost 0 bases, with 4 bases spanning the gap. Germline lookup yields CDR1 SNHLY and CDR2 FYNNEI. The DNA for the CDR3 is TGTGCCAGCGCGTACCAAGAGACCCAGTACTTC. Translated: CASAYQETQYF.

This clonotype was counted ten times or more. The chain combines TRBV20-1 with TRBJ2-3; D possibly corresponds to TRBD2 (6 bases). Trimming removed 7 bases at V and 3 bases at J, with 20 bases between. Germline CDR1 DFQATT, CDR2 SNEGSKA (reference sequence). This CDR3 comprises 15 residues. The CDR3 here is CSVIGMTSRTDTQYF. The CDR3 DNA reads as TGCAGTGTTATCGGGATGACTAGTAGAACAGATACGCAGTATTTT.

This clonotype has a count of ten or more. The rearrangement joins TRBV7-3 to TRBJ2-3, with 9 bases matching TRBD2. The CDR3 runs 15 residues. CDR1 and CDR2 (germline): SGHTA, FQGTGA. Germline trimming cut 1 base from V and 4 bases from J; bases unmatched to any gene: 3. CDR3 protein: CASSLSGGASDTQYF. The CDR3 DNA follows: TGTGCCAGCAGCTTAAGCGGGGGGGCTTCAGATACGCAGTATTTT. Full variable domain (rest looked up from reference TRBV7-3 and TRBJ2-3): GAGVSQTPSNKVTEKGKYVELRCDPISGHTALYWYRQSLGQGPEFLIYFQGTGAADDSGLPNDRFFAVRPEGSVSTLKIQRTERGDSAVYLCASSLSGGASDTQYFGPGTRLTVL.

This clonotype was found many times. V gene TRBV3-1 combines with J gene TRBJ1-1; perhaps TRBD1 as D (5 bases). Germline-derived CDR1 and CDR2 are LGHDT and YNNKEL (reference sequence). This CDR3 region has 13 residues. V shed 6 bases and J shed 5 bases, with 13 bases lying between them. In DNA form, the CDR3 reads TGTGCCAGCAGTCAACGGCGGGGGACTGAAGCTTTCTTT. This gives the protein CASSQRRGTEAFF.

This clonotype was counted only a few times. V is TRBV6-6 and J is TRBJ1-6; D uncertain. The V end was cut by 0 bases, the J end by 6 bases, with 6 bases between. This CDR3 has 14 amino acids. Germline loops: CDR1 MNHNY, CDR2 SVGAGI (reference sequence). As DNA, the CDR3 is TGTGCCAGCAGTTACTCGGCATTTAATTCACCCCTCCACTTT. This gives the protein CASSYSAFNSPLHF.

There are many counts of this clonotype. The chain carries TRBV27 and TRBJ2-7; D not certain. This CDR3 is 15 amino acids long. V lost 5 bases and J lost 4, with 18 bases in between. Germline assignment: CDR1 MNHEY and CDR2 SMNVEV (reference sequence). The CDR3: CASSPGGEPIYEQYF. The CDR3 DNA follows: TGTGCCAGCAGTCCAGGTGGGGAACCGATTTACGAGCAGTACTTC.

The sample holds a few counts of this clonotype. CDR3 in amino acids: CASSLQGADAEAFF. The DNA for the CDR3 is TGTGCCAGCAGCTTACAGGGGGCTGACGCTGAAGCTTTCTTT. The rearrangement uses TRBV7-3 and TRBJ1-1, with 8 bases identical to TRBD1. Germline CDR1 reads SGHTA; CDR2 reads FQGTGA. The ends lost 2 bases at V and 6 bases at J; junction bases unmatched: 5. This CDR3 is 14 amino acids long.

The V and J genes are TRBV28 and TRBJ2-1, with 9 bases matching TRBD1. V dropped 10 bases and J dropped 6; count of bases not matched to a gene: 10. This CDR3 spans 14 amino acids. Germline CDR1 MDHEN, CDR2 SYDVKM. CDR3: CATNRDRAPNEQFF. The CDR3, as DNA: TGTGCCACAAACCGGGACAGGGCGCCCAATGAGCAGTTCTTC.

This clonotype has a count of ten or more. The rearrangement uses TRBV12-3 or TRBV12-4 and TRBJ1-2, with a weak D call TRBD1 (5 bases). V lost 7 bases and J lost 2, with 11 bases in between. This CDR3 contains 13 residues. The CDR3 DNA reads as TGTGCCAGCACATCTTGGGGCAACTATGGCTACACCTTC. It specifies CASTSWGNYGYTF.

This chain uses TRBV4-2 with TRBJ2-7; TRBD1 matches at 7 bases. This CDR3 comprises 15 residues. The germline gives CDR1 LGHNA, CDR2 YNFKEQ. V gave up 6 bases and J gave up 2 bases; unmatched junction bases: 10. In nucleotides, the CDR3 is TGTGCCAGCAGTCCGGCCGAGACAGGGACCTACGAGCAGTACTTC. Translated, it gives CASSPAETGTYEQYF.

This chain joins TRBV29-1 and TRBJ2-5, with 8 positions matching TRBD1. Germline lookup yields CDR1 SQVTM and CDR2 ANQGSEA. V trimming: 7 bases; J trimming: 5 bases; junction bases outside the gene matches: 9. The CDR3 is 13 amino acids. The CDR3 region is CSASRGLWETQYF. The CDR3 region has the DNA TGCAGCGCTTCCAGGGGGCTGTGGGAGACCCAGTACTTC.

V usage is TRBV27 and J usage is TRBJ2-3; 9 positions match TRBD2. The CDR3 length is 15 residues. The trim removed 5 bases at V and 5 bases at J, leaving 8 bases unmatched. Germline values: CDR1 MNHEY, CDR2 SMNVEV (reference sequence). CDR3 amino acids: CASSLGTSLRDTQYF. Written as DNA, the CDR3 is TGTGCCAGCAGTCTCGGGACTAGCTTAAGAGATACGCAGTATTTT.

Notes on this clonotype: A much larger clone lies a single base off, so this may be a read error. The chain carries TRBV20-1 and TRBJ2-7; 7 bases agree with TRBD2. The CDR3 extends over 14 amino acids. Losses at the gene ends were 6 bases for V and 7 bases for J; bases not matched to a gene: 15. Germline CDR1 and CDR2: DFQATT and SNEGSKA (reference sequence). This CDR3 is CSARFGGSYNEQYF. The CDR3 region has the DNA TGCAGTGCCAGATTCGGGGGGTCCTACAATGAGCAGTACTTC.